These 27 T cell receptor beta chains share one sample of origin, sequenced in a study of blood T cells in healthy people across ages. A second PCR, run for about 6 to 11 cycles, used a sample-barcoded 5' primer plus a J-beta primer mix. TCRdb redid the calling of the 5' RACE reads with MiXCR, one entry per CDR3 protein. The sample carries approximately 1,700,000 distinct CDR3 sequences, roughly two fifths recorded once. The source material was blood. The source of these receptors is a human donor in good health.

The rearrangement joins TRBV2 to TRBJ2-1; D is unresolved. Trimming took off 6 bases at V and 7 bases at J, with 10 bases between the two ends. The CDR3 totals 12 residues. CDR1 and CDR2 (germline): SNHLY, FYNNEI. As DNA, the CDR3 is TGTGCCAGCAGGCTGACGAAGAATGAGCAGTTCTTC. It is translated as CASRLTKNEQFF.

V is TRBV29-1 and J is TRBJ2-7, with D possibly being TRBD1 (6 bases). Germline values: CDR1 SQVTM, CDR2 ANQGSEA. There are 14 residues in the CDR3. V lost 2 bases, J lost 2 bases, and 13 bases lay in between. CDR3 nucleotide sequence: TGCAGCGTTGAATTGACAGGAACCACCTACGAGCAGTACTTC. Amino acid sequence: CSVELTGTTYEQYF.

This clonotype came up a few times. The V and J genes are TRBV5-6 and TRBJ1-5; 7 bases agree with TRBD1. V was pared by 0 bases and J by 4 bases, with 4 bases of the junction left unmatched. The CDR3 covers 15 residues. CDR1 is SGHDT and CDR2 is YYEEEE in the germline V gene. In nucleotides, the CDR3 is TGTGCCAGCAGCTTGGGAGGGGGCGAGAATCAGCCCCAGCATTTT. This encodes CASSLGGGENQPQHF.

This clonotype was recorded only once. The chain links TRBV20-1 to TRBJ2-1, with 12 positions matching TRBD2. Germline-derived CDR1 and CDR2 are DFQATT and SNEGSKA (reference sequence). The V and J ends lost 1 base and 12 bases, in that order; junction bases with no gene match: 10. The CDR3 consists of 15 residues. In nucleotides, the CDR3 is TGCAGTGCTAGAGTAAGGACTAGCGGGGCCACTTGGCAGTTCTTC. Its translation is CSARVRTSGATWQFF.

Concerning this clonotype itself: A much larger clone sits a single nucleotide away, making a read error possible. This chain connects TRBV29-1 to TRBJ2-1; D is possibly TRBD2 (5 bases). The CDR3 is made up of 12 amino acids. The germline V gene encodes CDR1 SQVTM and CDR2 ANQGSEA. CDR3 DNA: TGCAGCGCCCAAACGGGGTACAGTGAGCAGTTCTTC. Amino acids: CSAQTGYSEQFF.

This clonotype has a single count. The rearrangement joins TRBV5-1 to TRBJ1-1, with 7 bases that match TRBD1. V lost 4 bases and J lost 3; bases outside the gene matches: 3. CDR1 SGHRS and CDR2 YFSETQ come from the germline V gene. The CDR3 spans 13 residues. The CDR3 reads CASSMTGYTEAFF. DNA of the CDR3: TGCGCCAGCAGCATGACAGGGTACACTGAAGCTTTCTTT.

This rearrangement joins TRBV6-1 to TRBJ1-2; possible D gene TRBD1, 5 bases. CDR3 length: 14 amino acids. Trimming left V 5 bases short and J 6 bases short, with 16 bases between. Germline CDR1 MNHNS, CDR2 SASEGT. The CDR3 region has the DNA TGTGCCAGCAGTCCAAGGAGGGGTGGAGATGGCTACACCTTC. Translating it yields CASSPRRGGDGYTF.

The chain is built from TRBV7-9 and TRBJ1-4; D is unclear. Germline CDR1 reads SEHNR; CDR2 reads FQNEAQ (reference sequence). V was cut by 1 base and J by 8 bases, with 17 bases left in between. This CDR3 is built from 16 residues. In nucleotides, the CDR3 is TGTGCCAGCAGCTTAGGAATCGGAGAACCAATAGAAAAACTGTTTTTT. Its translation: CASSLGIGEPIEKLFF.

The table lists this clonotype with a count of one. The rearrangement joins TRBV7-2 to TRBJ2-1; unclear D gene. The V end lost 3 bases, the J end lost 4 bases, and 13 bases lay between the germline ends. This CDR3 contains 15 residues. Per germline, CDR1 SGHTA and CDR2 FQGNSA. CDR3: CASSLANGRYNEQFF. CDR3 in DNA: TGTGCCAGCAGCTTGGCCAACGGACGGTACAATGAGCAGTTCTTC.

V is TRBV5-1 and J is TRBJ1-6; D unclear. Trimming shortened V by 0 bases and J by 13 bases, and 17 bases separated the two germline ends. CDR3 length: 15 residues. Per germline, CDR1 SGHRS and CDR2 YFSETQ. The CDR3 DNA follows: TGCGCCAGCAGCTTGGAGGGCGAGCCCTCTAGCCCCCTCCACTTT. It specifies CASSLEGEPSSPLHF.

This clonotype was picked up a small number of times. The chain links TRBV7-9 to TRBJ1-2; D gene uncertain. The ends were cut back, 5 bases at V and 10 bases at J, with 17 bases in the middle. This CDR3 has 13 amino acids. Germline CDR1 reads SEHNR; CDR2 reads FQNEAQ (reference sequence). CDR3 in amino acids: CASSPGQESAYTF. The CDR3 DNA is TGTGCCAGCAGCCCCGGGCAGGAGTCGGCCTACACCTTC.

This clonotype occurred a few times. This rearrangement joins TRBV11-2 to TRBJ2-3; no definite D call. CDR1 SGHAT and CDR2 FQNNGV come from the germline V gene. CDR3 length equals 13 residues. V dropped 6 bases and J dropped 5 bases, with 12 bases sitting between them. The CDR3 loop reads CASRLSSGDTQYF. CDR3 sequence (DNA): TGTGCCAGCAGACTTAGCTCGGGAGATACGCAGTATTTT. The full variable domain, in which reference TRBV11-2 and TRBJ2-3 provide the parts outside the CDR3, is EAGVAQSPRYKIIEKRQSVAFWCNPISGHATLYWYQQILGQGPKLLIQFQNNGVVDDSQLPKDRFSAERLKGVDSTLKIQPAKLEDSAVYLCASRLSSGDTQYFGPGTRLTVL.

The rearrangement joins TRBV12-3 or TRBV12-4 to TRBJ2-7; TRBD1 aligns across 8 bases. The DNA end is more similar to TRBJ2-5, so the J call may be wrong. The CDR3 loop spans 19 amino acids. CDR3 bases: TGTGCCAGCAGTTTGGACAGGGAAGGTCTCTACCCGGGCGAAGAGACCCAGTACTTC. This translates into CASSLDREGLYPGEETQYF.

The chain recombines TRBV28 with TRBJ2-4; 7 bases line up with TRBD1. With the DNA end fitting TRBJ2-7 better, the J assignment may be wrong. The CDR3 is made up of 15 amino acids. Germline V CDR1 and CDR2: MDHEN, SYDVKM. The CDR3 here is CASSSQGTVTREQYF. In DNA form, the CDR3 reads TGTGCCAGCAGTTCACAGGGGACGGTGACGCGCGAGCAGTACTTC.

In its sample, this clonotype was seen a few times. The chain combines TRBV6-2 or TRBV6-3 with TRBJ1-2; no firm D call. Looked up from germline, CDR1 is MNHEY and CDR2 is SVGEGT. This CDR3 contains 12 residues. V was clipped by 2 bases and J by 5 bases, with 6 bases between them. The CDR3 nucleotides are TGTGCCAGCAGTTACCAACAATATGGCTACACCTTC. It codes for CASSYQQYGYTF.

This clonotype was seen a handful of times. A read error may produce the germline difference seen at one junction end. This chain links TRBV28 with TRBJ2-5, with a possible D match to TRBD2 (7 bases). CDR1 and CDR2 (germline): MDHEN, SYDVKM. The CDR3 contains 15 residues. This chain's CDR3 is CASSSPWGGQETQYF. In nucleotides, the CDR3 is TGTGCCAGCAGTTCACCTTGGGGGGGGCAAGAGACTCAGTACTTC.

To note about this clonotype: The germline gene is not matched at one end of the junction; a read error may be the cause. The chain joins TRBV12-3 or TRBV12-4 to TRBJ2-1, with 9 bases identical to TRBD2. The CDR3 totals 15 residues. The DNA for the CDR3 is TGTGCCGGCAGTTTGTTAGCGGGGGCCTACAATGAGCAGTTCTTC. This sequence encodes CAGSLLAGAYNEQFF.

The V and J genes are TRBV29-1 and TRBJ2-1, with 8 bases identical to TRBD2. The CDR3 loop spans 13 amino acids. CDR1 is SQVTM, CDR2 ANQGSEA, per germline. The V gene end was trimmed by 3 bases and the J gene end by 4 bases; junction bases not matched to a gene: 2. CDR3 bases: TGCAGCGTTGATAGCGGGGTATACAATGAGCAGTTCTTC. Protein: CSVDSGVYNEQFF.

The gene calls are TRBV5-1 and TRBJ1-2; D not certain. With 4 bases removed from V and 2 bases from J, the gap between germline ends came to 18 bases. The CDR3 is 16 amino acids. Germline assignment: CDR1 SGHRS and CDR2 YFSETQ. Written as DNA, the CDR3 is TGCGCCAGCAGCCGCATAACCTCGGGGTTGAACTATGGCTACACCTTC. This translates into CASSRITSGLNYGYTF.

In the case of this clonotype: One junction end does not reproduce the germline sequence, and a read error may be involved. The chain carries TRBV7-7 and TRBJ2-1; D uncertain. CDR3 length: 15 residues. Looked up from germline, CDR1 is SSHAT and CDR2 is FNYEAQ (reference sequence). CDR3 nucleotide sequence: TGTGCTAGCAGCTCGTCACGGCAGATATACAATGAGCAGTTCTTC. Translating it yields CASSSSRQIYNEQFF.

The chain combines TRBV28 with TRBJ2-5; 12 bases are shared with TRBD2. Trimming took 4 bases from V and 11 from J; bases not matched to a gene: 20. Germline assignment: CDR1 MDHEN and CDR2 SYDVKM. The CDR3 spans 18 residues. The CDR3 nucleotides are TGTGCCAGCAGTTCCCTGAGGGCCCTAGCGGGGGGGCGCAATGAGCAGTACTTC. Amino acids: CASSSLRALAGGRNEQYF. Full variable domain (remainder filled in from reference TRBV28 and TRBJ2-5): DVKVTQSSRYLVKRTGEKVFLECVQDMDHENMFWYRQDPGLGLRLIYFSYDVKMKEKGDIPEGYSVSREKKERFSLILESASTNQTSMYLCASSSLRALAGGRNEQYFGPGTRLLVL.

The rearrangement joins TRBV29-1 to TRBJ2-7; weak D call: TRBD1 (6 bases). The V and J ends lost 8 bases and 1 base respectively, with 15 bases between them. Germline V lookup: CDR1 SQVTM, CDR2 ANQGSEA. This CDR3 spans 13 amino acids. The CDR3 coding sequence is TGCAGCCTAGCACTCGGGACATCCTACGAGCAGTACTTC. It yields the protein CSLALGTSYEQYF.

This sequence joins TRBV3-1 and TRBJ2-1; D is possibly TRBD2 (5 bases). This CDR3 comprises 15 residues. Germline V gene data show CDR1 as LGHDT and CDR2 as YNNKEL (reference sequence). V was clipped by 0 bases and J by 8 bases, with 14 bases between them. The chain's CDR3 is CASSQDRELGYEQFF. In nucleotides, the CDR3 is TGTGCCAGCAGCCAAGATCGGGAACTAGGCTATGAGCAGTTCTTC.

J is TRBJ2-7 and V is TRBV28; tentatively, D is TRBD1 (6 bases). CDR3 size: 14 residues. V was clipped by 2 bases and J by 6 bases, with 14 bases between them. Germline V gene lookup returns CDR1 MDHEN and CDR2 SYDVKM. CDR3 sequence reads: CASSLGDRTCEQYF. As DNA, the CDR3 is TGTGCCAGCAGTTTAGGCGACAGGACCTGCGAGCAGTACTTC.

This clonotype was observed a few times. The chain couples TRBV4-3 to TRBJ2-7; D gene uncertain. V lost 0 bases and J 0 bases, leaving 12 bases between the germline ends. There are 16 residues in the CDR3. Germline V CDR1 and CDR2: LGHNA, YSLEER. The CDR3 nucleotides are TGCGCCAGCAGCCAAGATCTTGGGCAGACCTCCTACGAGCAGTACTTC. Protein sequence: CASSQDLGQTSYEQYF.

This clonotype was counted between two and nine times. The chain joins TRBV9 to TRBJ1-2, with D possibly TRBD1 on 5 matching bases. From germline, CDR1 is SGDLS and CDR2 YYNGEE. Deletions cut 3 bases from V and 4 bases from J, with 13 bases between. This CDR3 is 14 amino acids long. For the CDR3, the DNA is TGTGCCAGCAGCGCCCCGGGACGGATCTATGGCTACACCTTC. Residues: CASSAPGRIYGYTF.

This chain's CDR3 is CASSPAGRSKMNTEAFF. The CDR3 DNA sequence: TGCGCCAGCAGCCCCGCGGGGAGGTCCAAGATGAACACTGAAGCTTTCTTT. This sequence joins TRBV4-1 and TRBJ1-1, with D uncertain. The CDR3 spans 17 residues. V was shortened by 4 bases and J by 0 bases, with 18 bases between the two germline ends. Germline CDR1 and CDR2: MGHRA and YSYEKL.